Described below is a single T cell receptor beta chain sequence and its context. This specimen belongs to a study of brain T cells in children with intractable seizures. Only cases whose brain tissue showed the highest T cell transcript signatures were sequenced. V lost 6 bases and J 0 bases, leaving 9 bases between the germline ends. CDR3 length: 14 amino acids. The germline gives CDR1 LNHDA, CDR2 SQIVND (reference sequence). The method was immunoSEQ multiplex PCR; TCRdb's version includes in-frame clones alone and lacks a portion of them. The top ten clones hold roughly 6.3% of a sample with approximately 40,000 clones, about nine tenths of them seen once.

This material consisted of peripheral blood, taken at surgery. The rearrangement links TRBV19 to TRBJ1-5; D remains ambiguous. This TCR derives from a girl aged 2-10 years with tuberous sclerosis and intractable seizures. The DNA of the CDR3 is TGTGCCAGTAGGGATATGATTAGCAATCAGCCCCAGCATTTT. This gives the protein CASRDMISNQPQHF.